Here is one TCR beta chain with its context. Clones were read by immunoSEQ multiplex PCR, and TCRdb kept only the in-frame ones, dropping some. Of around 73,000 clones listed, 70% to 90% are singletons. The source of the sample is a study of cytomegalovirus exposure and HLA in healthy donors. Study-wide context: A later analysis reported the same platform for the approximately 110 validation repertoires and the roughly 630 first-cohort repertoires.

V shed 7 bases and J 5 bases; nucleotides not matched to a gene: 9. In germline, CDR1 is MNHNY, CDR2 SVGAGI (reference sequence). The CDR3 length is 14 residues. The sample was PBMCs. This clonotype was obtained from a woman between 18 and 29 years old in good health and CMV-seropositive. V gene TRBV6-6 combines with J gene TRBJ1-1; 8 bases are a match to TRBD1. The DNA for the CDR3 is TGTGCCAGCACCGACAGGGGTGGAGGGACTGAAGCTTTCTTT. It is translated as CASTDRGGGTEAFF.